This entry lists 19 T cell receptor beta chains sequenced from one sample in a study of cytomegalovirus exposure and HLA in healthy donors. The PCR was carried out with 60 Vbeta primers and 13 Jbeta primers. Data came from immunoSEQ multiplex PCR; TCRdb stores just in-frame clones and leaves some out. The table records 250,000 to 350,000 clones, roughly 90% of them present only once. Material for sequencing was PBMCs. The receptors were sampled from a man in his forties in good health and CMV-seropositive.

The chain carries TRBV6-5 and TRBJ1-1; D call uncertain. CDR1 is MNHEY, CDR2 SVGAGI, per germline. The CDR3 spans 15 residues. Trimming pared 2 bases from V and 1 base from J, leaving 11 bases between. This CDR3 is CASSYTMAKNTEAFF. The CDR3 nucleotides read TGTGCCAGCAGTTACACCATGGCCAAGAACACTGAAGCTTTCTTT.

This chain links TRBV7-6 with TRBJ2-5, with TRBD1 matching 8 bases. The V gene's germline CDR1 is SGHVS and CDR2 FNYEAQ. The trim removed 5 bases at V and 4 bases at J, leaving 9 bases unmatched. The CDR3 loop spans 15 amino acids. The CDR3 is CASSPTGVLGETQYF. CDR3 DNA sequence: TGTGCCAGCAGCCCGACAGGGGTGCTAGGAGAGACCCAGTACTTC.

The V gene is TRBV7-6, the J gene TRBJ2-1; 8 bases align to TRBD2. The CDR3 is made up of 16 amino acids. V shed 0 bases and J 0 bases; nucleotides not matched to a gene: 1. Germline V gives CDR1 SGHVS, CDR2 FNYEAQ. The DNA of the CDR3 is TGTGCCAGCAGCTTAGCGGCGGGAGGCTCCTACAATGAGCAGTTCTTC. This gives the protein CASSLAAGGSYNEQFF.

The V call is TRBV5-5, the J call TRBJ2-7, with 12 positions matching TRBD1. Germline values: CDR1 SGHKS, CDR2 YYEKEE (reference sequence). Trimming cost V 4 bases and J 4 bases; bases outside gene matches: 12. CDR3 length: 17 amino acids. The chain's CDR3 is CASSHVLRDRGRYEQYF. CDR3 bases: TGTGCCAGCAGCCACGTCCTTAGGGACAGGGGGCGTTACGAGCAGTACTTC.

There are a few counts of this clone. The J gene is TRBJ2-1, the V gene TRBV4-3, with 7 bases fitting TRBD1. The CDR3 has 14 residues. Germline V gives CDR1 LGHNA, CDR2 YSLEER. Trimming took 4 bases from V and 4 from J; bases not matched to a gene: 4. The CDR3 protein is CASSRDRVYNEQFF. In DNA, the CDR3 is TGCGCCAGCAGCCGAGACAGGGTTTACAATGAGCAGTTCTTC.

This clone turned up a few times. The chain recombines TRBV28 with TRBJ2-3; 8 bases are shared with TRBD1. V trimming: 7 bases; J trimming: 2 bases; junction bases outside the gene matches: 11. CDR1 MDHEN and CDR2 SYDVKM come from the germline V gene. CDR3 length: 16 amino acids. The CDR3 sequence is CASNRQGSPNTDTQYF. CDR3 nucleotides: TGTGCCAGCAACCGACAGGGGTCCCCGAACACAGATACGCAGTATTTT.

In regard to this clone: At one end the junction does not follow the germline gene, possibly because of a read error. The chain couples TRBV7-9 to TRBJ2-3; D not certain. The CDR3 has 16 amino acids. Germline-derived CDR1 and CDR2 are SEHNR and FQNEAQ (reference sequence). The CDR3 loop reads CSSSPSRRTSTDTQYF. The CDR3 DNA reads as TGTTCCAGCAGCCCTAGTCGACGAACTAGCACAGATACGCAGTATTTT.

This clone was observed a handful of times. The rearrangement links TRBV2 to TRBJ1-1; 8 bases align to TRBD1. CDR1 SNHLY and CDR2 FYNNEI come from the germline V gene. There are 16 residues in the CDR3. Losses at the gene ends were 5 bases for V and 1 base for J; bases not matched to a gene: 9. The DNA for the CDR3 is TGTGCCAGCAGTTCTTGGACAGGGAGGGGGAACACTGAAGCTTTCTTT. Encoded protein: CASSSWTGRGNTEAFF.

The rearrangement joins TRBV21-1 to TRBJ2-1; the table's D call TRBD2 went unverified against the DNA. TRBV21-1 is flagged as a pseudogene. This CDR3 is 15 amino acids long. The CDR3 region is CASSRRESSYNEQFF. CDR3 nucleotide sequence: TGTGCCAGCAGCAGACGGGAGAGCTCCTACAATGAGCAGTTCTTC.

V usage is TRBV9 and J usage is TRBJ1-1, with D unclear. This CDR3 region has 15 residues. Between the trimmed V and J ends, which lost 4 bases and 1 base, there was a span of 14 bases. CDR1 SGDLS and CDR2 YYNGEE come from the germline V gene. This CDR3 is CASSTNGRTNTEAFF. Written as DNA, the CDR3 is TGTGCCAGCAGCACAAACGGGAGGACGAACACTGAAGCTTTCTTT.

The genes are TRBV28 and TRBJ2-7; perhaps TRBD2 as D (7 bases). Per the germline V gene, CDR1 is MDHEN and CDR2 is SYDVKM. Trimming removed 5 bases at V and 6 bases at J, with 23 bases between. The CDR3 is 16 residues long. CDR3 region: CASSGPRGSGFSEQYF. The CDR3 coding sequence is TGTGCCAGCAGTGGACCCAGGGGTAGCGGGTTCTCCGAGCAGTACTTC.

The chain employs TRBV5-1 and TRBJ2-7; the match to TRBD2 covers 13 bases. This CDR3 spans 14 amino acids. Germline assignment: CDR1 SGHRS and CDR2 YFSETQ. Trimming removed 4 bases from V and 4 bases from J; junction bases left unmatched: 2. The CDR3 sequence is CASSRTSGSYEQYF. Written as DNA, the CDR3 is TGCGCCAGCAGCCGGACTAGCGGGAGTTACGAGCAGTACTTC.

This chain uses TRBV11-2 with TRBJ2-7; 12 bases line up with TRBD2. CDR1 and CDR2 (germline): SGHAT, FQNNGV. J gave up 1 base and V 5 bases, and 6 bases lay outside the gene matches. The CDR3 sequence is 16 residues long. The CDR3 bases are TGTGCCAGCAGCCCATTTGGACTAGCGGGGTCCTACGAGCAGTACTTC. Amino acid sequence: CASSPFGLAGSYEQYF.

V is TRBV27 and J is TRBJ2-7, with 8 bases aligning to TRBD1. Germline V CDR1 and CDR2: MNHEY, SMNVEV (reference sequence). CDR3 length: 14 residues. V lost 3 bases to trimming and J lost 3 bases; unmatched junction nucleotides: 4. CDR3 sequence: CASSFKDRVYEQYF. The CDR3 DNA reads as TGTGCCAGCAGTTTTAAGGACAGGGTCTACGAGCAGTACTTC.

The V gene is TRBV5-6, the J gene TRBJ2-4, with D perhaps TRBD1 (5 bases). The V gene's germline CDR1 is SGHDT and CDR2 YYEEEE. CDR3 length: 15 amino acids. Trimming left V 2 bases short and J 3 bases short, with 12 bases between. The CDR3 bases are TGTGCCAGCAGCTTCGGCCAGGGCGGCAAAAACATTCAGTACTTC. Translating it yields CASSFGQGGKNIQYF.

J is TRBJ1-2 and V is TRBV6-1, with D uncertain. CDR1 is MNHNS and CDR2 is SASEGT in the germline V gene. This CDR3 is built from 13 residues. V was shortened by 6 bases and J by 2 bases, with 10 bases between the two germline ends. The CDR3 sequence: CASSAIQNYGYTF. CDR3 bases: TGTGCCAGCAGCGCCATACAAAACTATGGCTACACCTTC.

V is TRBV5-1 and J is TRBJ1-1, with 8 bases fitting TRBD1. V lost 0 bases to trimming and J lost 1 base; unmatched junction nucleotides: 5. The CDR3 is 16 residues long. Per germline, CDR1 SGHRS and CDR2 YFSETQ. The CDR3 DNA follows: TGCGCCAGCAGCTTGGCCAGGACAGGGAGGAACACTGAAGCTTTCTTT. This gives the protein CASSLARTGRNTEAFF.

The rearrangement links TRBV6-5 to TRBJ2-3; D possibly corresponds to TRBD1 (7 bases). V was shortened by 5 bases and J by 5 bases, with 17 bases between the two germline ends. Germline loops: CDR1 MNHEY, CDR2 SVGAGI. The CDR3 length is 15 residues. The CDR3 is CASSPGGISGDTQYF. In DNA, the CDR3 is TGTGCCAGCAGTCCAGGGGGGATATCGGGAGATACGCAGTATTTT.

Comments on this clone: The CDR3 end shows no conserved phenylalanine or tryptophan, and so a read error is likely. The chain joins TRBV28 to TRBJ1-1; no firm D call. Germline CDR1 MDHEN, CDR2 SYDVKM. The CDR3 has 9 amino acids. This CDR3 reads CVNKTEAFL. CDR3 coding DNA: TGTGTAAACAAGACTGAAGCTTTCCTT.